These 28 T cell receptor beta chains were sequenced from one sample in a study of human T cells and chemical hapten exposure. Time point given: pre-sensitization, week 0. Documented treatment: therapeutic diphenylcyclopropenone sensitization with weekly scalp DPC. TCRdb reanalysed the RACE reads using MiXCR and keeps one entry per CDR3 protein. Among tens of thousands of distinct CDR3 sequences listed, 12% were seen once. Specimen: whole blood, collected in connection with sensitization to the hapten diphenylcyclopropenone (DPC). The receptors stem from a woman in her 30s with alopecia areata. Some clones in this sample may be carry-over from other donors' samples.

This clonotype was counted at least ten times. V gene TRBV28 combines with J gene TRBJ1-2; D unresolved. The V gene's germline CDR1 is MDHEN and CDR2 SYDVKM. Trimming shortened V by 2 bases and J by 8 bases, and 6 bases separated the two germline ends. The CDR3 has 11 amino acids. The CDR3 spells CASSLGRGYTF. The CDR3, as DNA: TGTGCCAGCAGTTTAGGGCGGGGCTACACCTTC.

The V gene is TRBV27, the J gene TRBJ1-4; TRBD1 matches at 9 bases. After removal of 6 bases from V and 8 bases from J, the junction contained 7 bases not matched to a gene. The CDR3 runs to 14 residues. Germline V CDR1 and CDR2: MNHEY, SMNVEV (reference sequence). The CDR3 DNA follows: TGTGCCAGCAGGGCACAGGGGGCTCGCGAAAAACTGTTTTTT. Protein sequence: CASRAQGAREKLFF.

This clonotype has just a few counts. This sequence joins TRBV4-1 and TRBJ2-7; weak D call: TRBD1 (6 bases). V gave up 2 bases and J gave up 1 base, with 12 bases separating them. The germline V gene encodes CDR1 MGHRA and CDR2 YSYEKL. This CDR3 contains 15 residues. CDR3 sequence: CASSQSRQGSYEQYF. For the CDR3, the DNA is TGCGCCAGCAGCCAAAGCCGGCAGGGGTCCTACGAGCAGTACTTC.

This clonotype occurred many times. V and J are TRBV24-1 and TRBJ2-2; D not resolved. This CDR3 has 13 amino acids. Germline CDR1 is KGHDR and CDR2 is SFDVKD. V was shortened by 3 bases and J by 5 bases, with 6 bases between the two germline ends. The CDR3 nucleotides are TGTGCCACCAGTGATGGGATGACCGGGGAGCTGTTTTTT. Its protein is CATSDGMTGELFF.

The sample holds a few counts of this clonotype. The rearrangement uses TRBV20-1 and TRBJ2-3; TRBD2 matches at 13 bases. Per the germline V gene, CDR1 is DFQATT and CDR2 is SNEGSKA (reference sequence). CDR3 length: 16 amino acids. The J segment lost 10 bases and the V segment lost 3 bases, leaving 13 bases of the junction unmatched. CDR3 sequence: CSASRGLAGDHRAQYF. The CDR3 DNA follows: TGCAGTGCTAGCCGTGGACTAGCGGGGGACCATCGGGCGCAGTATTTT.

This clonotype was seen at least ten times. This chain connects TRBV6-5 to TRBJ2-3; a possible D gene is TRBD2 (6 bases). Germline loops: CDR1 MNHEY, CDR2 SVGAGI. The CDR3 has 15 amino acids. V was trimmed by 6 bases and J by 0 bases, leaving 13 bases between them. The CDR3: CASRNSGASTDTQYF. The DNA for the CDR3 is TGTGCCAGCAGAAATAGCGGTGCTAGCACAGATACGCAGTATTTT.

This clonotype was recorded a few times. This chain links TRBV2 with TRBJ2-4; the D is unclear. The CDR3 is 15 residues long. Germline lookup yields CDR1 SNHLY and CDR2 FYNNEI. Deletions cut 5 bases from V and 7 bases from J, with 18 bases between. CDR3 in amino acids: CASSPRAGPLNIQYF. CDR3 DNA: TGTGCCAGCAGTCCCCGGGCAGGCCCTTTGAACATTCAGTACTTC.

This clonotype has a count of ten or more. This rearrangement joins TRBV13 to TRBJ1-4, with a possible D match to TRBD1 (6 bases). Deletions cut 5 bases from V and 3 bases from J, with 22 bases between. This CDR3 is built from 18 residues. Germline assignment: CDR1 PRHDT and CDR2 FYEKMQ (reference sequence). CDR3 amino acids: CASSLRDTNLPANEKLFF. The CDR3 DNA is TGTGCCAGCAGCCTCCGGGACACTAACCTCCCAGCTAATGAAAAACTGTTTTTT.

The table lists this clonotype with many counts. This chain connects TRBV25-1 to TRBJ1-4; 7 positions agree with TRBD1. The germline V gene encodes CDR1 MGHDK and CDR2 SYGVNS. The CDR3 runs 15 residues. The J segment lost 8 bases and the V segment lost 3 bases, leaving 9 bases of the junction unmatched. In DNA, the CDR3 is TGTGCCAGCAGTGAGCAAGACAGGGCAGAAGAAAAACTGTTTTTT. Amino acid sequence: CASSEQDRAEEKLFF.

This clonotype came up many times. The genes are TRBV5-1 and TRBJ2-7; D not certain. There are 14 residues in the CDR3. CDR1 is SGHRS and CDR2 is YFSETQ in the germline V gene. The V gene lost 1 base and the J gene lost 0 bases, with 8 bases spanning the gap. The CDR3 nucleotides are TGCGCCAGCAGCTTGCAGCGAAGCTCCTACGAGCAGTACTTC. It translates to CASSLQRSSYEQYF.

This CDR3 is CASSWQTNYGYTF. For the CDR3, the DNA is TGTGCCAGCAGTTGGCAGACTAACTATGGCTACACCTTC. The rearrangement joins TRBV12-3 or TRBV12-4 to TRBJ1-2; D gene uncertain. This CDR3 region has 13 residues. V lost 4 bases and J 0 bases, leaving 6 bases between the germline ends.

The chain uses TRBV7-2 and TRBJ2-2; 11 bases are a match to TRBD1. With V trimmed by 9 bases and J by 7 bases, 4 bases remained unmatched. Germline-derived CDR1 and CDR2 are SGHTA and FQGNSA. The CDR3 spans 13 residues. The CDR3 reads CASRDRGSGELFF. CDR3 coding DNA: TGTGCCAGTAGGGACAGGGGGAGCGGGGAGCTGTTTTTT. The variable domain in full, completed from reference TRBV7-2 and TRBJ2-2, reads GAGVSQSPSNKVTEKGKDVELRCDPISGHTALYWYRQSLGQGLEFLIYFQGNSAPDKSGLPSDRFSAERTGGSVSTLTIQRTQQEDSAVYLCASRDRGSGELFFGEGSRLTVL.

V gene TRBV20-1 combines with J gene TRBJ2-7; 8 positions agree with TRBD1. Losses at the gene ends were 1 base for V and 3 bases for J; bases not matched to a gene: 8. Germline CDR1 and CDR2: DFQATT and SNEGSKA (reference sequence). This CDR3 has 15 residues. The chain's CDR3 is CSARALSGQGYEQYF. The DNA of the CDR3 is TGCAGTGCTAGAGCCCTTTCCGGACAGGGCTACGAGCAGTACTTC.

This clonotype showed up just a few times. The genes are TRBV12-2 and TRBJ2-7; the table's TRBD2 call for D was not verified on the DNA. TRBV12-2 is flagged as a pseudogene. This CDR3 region has 17 residues. For the CDR3, the DNA is TGTGCAAGTCGCACAGCCGGGACTAGCGGTTCAAGCGGGGAGCAGTACTTC. This gives the protein CASRTAGTSGSSGEQYF.

This clonotype was detected only a few times. The chain's CDR3 is CSAEGPPSELFF. The CDR3 DNA sequence: TGCAGTGCGGAGGGTCCTCCATCGGAGCTGTTTTTT. J is TRBJ2-2 and V is TRBV20-1; possible D gene TRBD2, 6 bases. Germline values: CDR1 DFQATT, CDR2 SNEGSKA (reference sequence). V was shortened by 6 bases and J by 10 bases, with 15 bases between the two germline ends. The CDR3 is made up of 12 amino acids.

This clonotype is a singleton in its sample. The chain carries TRBV6-6 and TRBJ2-1; D might be TRBD2 (6 bases). Germline-derived CDR1 and CDR2 are MNHNY and SVGAGI (reference sequence). CDR3 length: 14 amino acids. V was clipped by 7 bases and J by 6 bases, with 16 bases between them. The CDR3 DNA reads as TGTGCCAGCACGGCCGGGAGAACAAGCAATGAGCAGTTCTTC. Amino acids: CASTAGRTSNEQFF.

At least ten counts were recorded for this clonotype. This sequence joins TRBV28 and TRBJ2-1; TRBD2 aligns across 11 bases. Germline trimming cut 4 bases from V and 10 bases from J; bases unmatched to any gene: 9. The CDR3 length is 15 residues. The V gene's germline CDR1 is MDHEN and CDR2 SYDVKM. The CDR3: CASSYETSGIPEQFF. CDR3 nucleotide sequence: TGTGCCAGCAGTTATGAGACTAGCGGGATCCCGGAGCAGTTCTTC.

This chain connects TRBV6-2 or TRBV6-3 to TRBJ2-7; perhaps D is TRBD1 or TRBD2 (5 bases each). The CDR3 runs 13 residues. V lost 6 bases, J lost 7 bases, and 16 bases lay in between. CDR1 MNHEY and CDR2 SVGEGT come from the germline V gene. The CDR3 reads CASSPYREGEQYF. In DNA form, the CDR3 reads TGTGCCAGCAGCCCCTACAGAGAGGGGGAGCAGTACTTC.

The rearrangement uses TRBV7-2 and TRBJ2-5; tentative D call: TRBD1 (5 bases). This CDR3 contains 14 residues. Germline V gene sequence: CDR1 SGHTA, CDR2 FQGNSA. V lost 0 bases, J lost 4 bases, and 9 bases lay in between. CDR3 in DNA: TGTGCCAGCAGCTTAGCCTGGGGCGGAGAGACCCAGTACTTC. Its translation is CASSLAWGGETQYF.

The rearrangement uses TRBV18 and TRBJ2-1; D unclear. The V gene's germline CDR1 is KGHSH and CDR2 LQKENI. V lost 0 bases to trimming and J lost 6 bases, with 9 bases between them. The CDR3 sequence is 14 residues long. Here the CDR3 DNA reads TGTGCCAGCTCACCACCGGTCCGGGTCAATGAGCAGTTCTTC. Encoded protein: CASSPPVRVNEQFF.

Many counts were recorded for this clonotype. This chain uses TRBV28 with TRBJ2-5; D may correspond to TRBD1 or TRBD2 (5 bases each). The V gene's germline CDR1 is MDHEN and CDR2 SYDVKM. Trimming cost V 4 bases and J 3 bases, with 15 bases left between them. The CDR3 has 15 amino acids. Written as DNA, the CDR3 is TGTGCCAGCAGTTCCAGAGGGACCTGGGAAGAGACCCAGTACTTC. Translated: CASSSRGTWEETQYF.

This clonotype was detected many times. The chain has TRBV20-1 and TRBJ2-3; possibly TRBD2 for D (5 bases). Germline-derived CDR1 and CDR2 are DFQATT and SNEGSKA (reference sequence). Deletions cut 6 bases from V and 2 bases from J, with 15 bases between. The CDR3 is 14 residues long. The CDR3 protein is CSARVPGNTDTQYF. Written as DNA, the CDR3 is TGCAGTGCCCGAGTGCCCGGGAACACAGATACGCAGTATTTT.

The J gene is TRBJ2-6, the V gene TRBV25-1; D not resolved. V lost 2 bases, J lost 0 bases, and 5 bases lay in between. There are 15 residues in the CDR3. The germline V gene encodes CDR1 MGHDK and CDR2 SYGVNS. The chain's CDR3 is CASSEPRSGANVLTF. The CDR3 DNA reads as TGTGCCAGCAGTGAACCACGCTCTGGGGCCAACGTCCTGACTTTC. The whole variable domain, filled in from reference TRBV25-1 and TRBJ2-6, reads EADIYQTPRYLVIGTGKKITLECSQTMGHDKMYWYQQDPGMELHLIHYSYGVNSTEKGDLSSESTVSRIRTEHFPLTLESARPSHTSQYLCASSEPRSGANVLTFGAGSRLTVL.

This clonotype was picked up many times. The chain is built from TRBV7-9 and TRBJ2-3, with TRBD2 matching over 7 bases. Trimming at V came to 5 bases and at J to 2 bases, leaving 7 bases not matched to a gene. The CDR3 sequence is 15 residues long. CDR1 and CDR2 (germline): SEHNR, FQNEAQ (reference sequence). CDR3 in DNA: TGTGCCAGCAGCATCTCTAGCGGTCTCACAGATACGCAGTATTTT. Amino acid sequence: CASSISSGLTDTQYF. The whole variable domain, remainder taken from reference TRBV7-9 and TRBJ2-3, is DTGVSQNPRHKITKRGQNVTFRCDPISEHNRLYWYRQTLGQGPEFLTYFQNEAQLEKSRLLSDRFSAERPKGSFSTLEIQRTEQGDSAMYLCASSISSGLTDTQYFGPGTRLTVL.

The chain couples TRBV19 to TRBJ2-5; 7 bases match TRBD1. V lost 5 bases, J lost 0 bases, and 6 bases stayed unmatched. CDR3 length: 15 residues. Germline CDR1 LNHDA, CDR2 SQIVND (reference sequence). The CDR3 nucleotides are TGTGCCAGTAGTTTCCGGGACAGTAACCAAGAGACCCAGTACTTC. Translation gives CASSFRDSNQETQYF.

The rearrangement joins TRBV29-1 to TRBJ1-4; D gene uncertain. The CDR3 length is 13 residues. The germline V gene has CDR1 SQVTM and CDR2 ANQGSEA. The germline V and J ends were trimmed by 1 base and 5 bases, with 8 bases remaining between them. CDR3 DNA: TGCAGCGTTGAAGGCCCGGGGAATGAAAAACTGTTTTTT. The encoded protein is CSVEGPGNEKLFF.

The chain couples TRBV18 to TRBJ1-2, with D hard to call. Trimming cost V 3 bases and J 2 bases, with 10 bases left between them. There are 14 residues in the CDR3. Germline CDR1 reads KGHSH; CDR2 reads LQKENI. As DNA, the CDR3 is TGTGCCAGCTCACCCGCGACGGACAACTATGGCTACACCTTC. It translates to CASSPATDNYGYTF. The whole variable domain, remainder taken from reference TRBV18 and TRBJ1-2, is NAGVMQNPRHLVRRRGQEARLRCSPMKGHSHVYWYRQLPEEGLKFMVYLQKENIIDESGMPKERFSAEFPKEGPSILRIQQVVRGDSAAYFCASSPATDNYGYTFGSGTRLTVV.

At least ten counts were recorded for this clonotype. An end of the junction does not agree with germline; a read error may underlie this. V is TRBV11-2 and J is TRBJ1-1; maybe TRBD1 (6 bases). The germline V gene encodes CDR1 SGHAT and CDR2 FQNNGV. This CDR3 has 15 amino acids. The CDR3 is CASSLPSRGGAEAFF. CDR3 nucleotide sequence: TGTGCCAGCAGCCTTCCGAGTAGGGGGGGCGCTGAGGCTTTCTTT.